This record looks at one TCR beta chain sequence and its context. The record originates from a study of tumor T cells in aggressive B-cell lymphoma. The assay was immunoSEQ multiplex PCR, and TCRdb's table has in-frame clones only and misses some. Of about 11,000 clones listed, 80% to 95% were seen once; the top ten hold over 3%. Germline CDR1 and CDR2: LNHDA and SQIVND (reference sequence). There are 18 residues in the CDR3. The V gene end was trimmed by 4 bases and the J gene end by 0 bases; junction bases not matched to a gene: 9. The V call is TRBV19, the J call TRBJ2-2; 9 bases agree with TRBD2. The material sequenced was tumor tissue. This TCR came from an adult with diffuse large B cell lymphoma. The CDR3 bases are TGTGCCAGTAGTACTATGACTAGCGGCTCACCGAACACCGGGGAGCTGTTTTTT. Translating it yields CASSTMTSGSPNTGELFF. The complete variable domain, with remaining parts taken from reference TRBV19 and TRBJ2-2, reads DGGITQSPKYLFRKEGQNVTLSCEQNLNHDAMYWYRQDPGQGLRLIYYSQIVNDFQKGDIAEGYSVSREKKESFPLTVTSAQKNPTAFYLCASSTMTSGSPNTGELFFGEGSRLTVL.